The 28 T cell receptor beta chains below all came from one sample that was sequenced in a study of stem cell transplantation in POMP-related autoinflammatory disease. Clones were read by immunoSEQ multiplex PCR, and TCRdb kept only the in-frame ones, dropping some. The sample lists some 31,000 clones, almost 90% occurring once. Here the sequenced sample was CD4+ T cells from PBMCs, taken before stem cell transplantation. The receptors shown here come from a human donor with POMP-related autoinflammation and immune dysregulation (PRAID).

On this clone itself: This CDR3 is also generated by other DNA sequences in the sample. The rearrangement links TRBV9 to TRBJ1-2; the D is unclear. CDR1 is SGDLS and CDR2 is YYNGEE in the germline V gene. Deletions cut 0 bases from V and 4 bases from J, with 4 bases between. The CDR3 has 12 amino acids. In DNA, the CDR3 is TGTGCCAGCAGCGTAGGAGGCTATGGCTACACCTTC. It yields the protein CASSVGGYGYTF.

The CDR3 protein is CASSFDAHPTEGYTF. The CDR3, as DNA: TGTGCCAGCAGCTTTGACGCACACCCCACGGAGGGCTACACCTTC. V and J are TRBV5-4 and TRBJ1-2; D gene uncertain. There are 15 residues in the CDR3. V was trimmed by 2 bases and J by 8 bases, leaving 19 bases between them. Germline V lookup: CDR1 SGHNT, CDR2 YYREEE (reference sequence).

In this sample, this clone turned up once. The V call is TRBV5-1, the J call TRBJ1-1, with 8 bases matching TRBD1. The CDR3 is 13 amino acids. CDR1 SGHRS and CDR2 YFSETQ come from the germline V gene. V lost 4 bases to trimming and J lost 4 bases; unmatched junction nucleotides: 3. The CDR3 reads CASSLTGVTEAFF. CDR3 bases: TGCGCCAGCAGCCTGACAGGGGTCACTGAAGCTTTCTTT.

The chain joins TRBV7-9 to TRBJ1-6, with D perhaps TRBD1 (6 bases). The length of the CDR3 is 14 residues. Looked up from germline, CDR1 is SEHNR and CDR2 is FQNEAQ (reference sequence). Trimming removed 1 base at V and 8 bases at J, with 9 bases between. Here the CDR3 reads CASSLEGGYSPLHF. The DNA for the CDR3 is TGTGCCAGCAGCTTAGAAGGGGGGTATTCACCCCTCCACTTT. The full variable domain, its missing parts supplied by reference TRBV7-9 and TRBJ1-6, is DTGVSQNPRHKITKRGQNVTFRCDPISEHNRLYWYRQTLGQGPEFLTYFQNEAQLEKSRLLSDRFSAERPKGSFSTLEIQRTEQGDSAMYLCASSLEGGYSPLHFGNGTRLTVT.

The chain joins TRBV7-2 to TRBJ2-5; 9 bases map to TRBD2. Germline trimming cut 1 base from V and 2 bases from J; bases unmatched to any gene: 5. The germline gives CDR1 SGHTA, CDR2 FQGNSA. This CDR3 contains 16 residues. CDR3 loop: CASSLGRLAAQETQYF. CDR3 coding DNA: TGTGCCAGCAGCTTAGGTCGACTAGCGGCTCAAGAGACCCAGTACTTC.

This clone was observed a single time. The chain couples TRBV6-1 to TRBJ2-1, with D tentatively TRBD2 (5 bases). V was pared by 2 bases and J by 6 bases, with 8 bases between. CDR1 is MNHNS and CDR2 is SASEGT in the germline V gene. This CDR3 has 13 residues. As DNA, the CDR3 is TGTGCCAGCAGTGAAAGAGGGTCCAATGAGCAGTTCTTC. Amino acids: CASSERGSNEQFF.

This clone was detected only once. The chain uses TRBV6-5 and TRBJ1-4; 9 bases agree with TRBD1. V lost 6 bases to trimming and J lost 6 bases; unmatched junction nucleotides: 5. In germline, CDR1 is MNHEY, CDR2 SVGAGI. The CDR3 totals 14 residues. CDR3 sequence reads: CASRRTGADEKLFF. In nucleotides, the CDR3 is TGTGCCAGCAGACGGACAGGGGCAGATGAAAAACTGTTTTTT.

This clone occurred once. This chain links TRBV4-1 with TRBJ2-5, with a possible D match to TRBD2 (5 bases). Per germline, CDR1 MGHRA and CDR2 YSYEKL. The V end was cut by 2 bases, the J end by 5 bases, with 9 bases between. This CDR3 contains 13 residues. The CDR3: CASSQLRGETQYF. CDR3 nucleotide sequence: TGCGCCAGCAGCCAACTACGAGGGGAGACCCAGTACTTC.

In its sample, this clone was seen a few times. The genes are TRBV27 and TRBJ1-5, with D possibly TRBD1 on 5 matching bases. V was clipped by 0 bases and J by 1 base, with 10 bases between them. This CDR3 comprises 16 residues. The germline V gene has CDR1 MNHEY and CDR2 SMNVEV (reference sequence). The CDR3 reads CASSLSGALSNQPQHF. The CDR3 region has the DNA TGTGCCAGCAGTTTATCAGGGGCACTGAGCAATCAGCCCCAGCATTTT.

The genes are TRBV7-6 and TRBJ2-7; D is unresolved. The CDR3 has 13 amino acids. V shed 3 bases and J shed 4 bases, with 10 bases lying between them. Germline V gene sequence: CDR1 SGHVS, CDR2 FNYEAQ. Here the CDR3 reads CASSLDQFYEQYF. CDR3 in DNA: TGTGCCAGCAGCTTGGATCAGTTTTACGAGCAGTACTTC.

The chain employs TRBV5-1 and TRBJ1-1, with unresolved D. Germline loops: CDR1 SGHRS, CDR2 YFSETQ. V was trimmed by 1 base and J by 4 bases, leaving 8 bases between them. The CDR3 covers 13 residues. DNA of the CDR3: TGCGCCAGCAGCTTGCAGTTTGGCACTGAAGCTTTCTTT. This translates into CASSLQFGTEAFF.

The chain links TRBV2 to TRBJ2-5, with 14 bases lining up with TRBD2. The DNA end is more similar to TRBJ2-7, so the J call may be wrong. The CDR3 has 15 residues. Per germline, CDR1 SNHLY and CDR2 FYNNEI. The DNA for the CDR3 is TGTGCCAGCAGTGAGAATGGACTAGCGGGGGGCGAGCAGTACTTC. Protein: CASSENGLAGGEQYF.

The chain employs TRBV9 and TRBJ2-5, with D possibly matching TRBD2 (7 bases). Germline-derived CDR1 and CDR2 are SGDLS and YYNGEE. This CDR3 is 15 amino acids long. V lost 0 bases, J lost 5 bases, and 14 bases lay in between. DNA of the CDR3: TGTGCCAGCAGCGTAGGTCTCAGGGGAGGGGAGACCCAGTACTTC. Translating it yields CASSVGLRGGETQYF.

The chain couples TRBV5-6 to TRBJ2-2, with D possibly being TRBD1 (5 bases). The CDR3 runs to 14 residues. The germline CDR1 and CDR2 sequences are SGHDT and YYEEEE. Trimming cost V 1 base and J 9 bases, with 13 bases left between them. The CDR3 coding sequence is TGTGCCAGCAGCTTGCAGGGTACCCCTCGGGAGCTGTTTTTT. The encoded protein is CASSLQGTPRELFF.

The rearrangement joins TRBV6-4 to TRBJ2-7, with a possible D match to TRBD1 (6 bases). V lost 9 bases and J lost 2, with 20 bases in between. CDR3 length: 15 amino acids. In germline, CDR1 is MRHNA, CDR2 SNTAGT. The CDR3 sequence is CASNAPGASPYEQYF. CDR3 DNA: TGTGCCAGTAACGCCCCAGGGGCCTCCCCCTACGAGCAGTACTTC.

The V call is TRBV7-9, the J call TRBJ2-3; D is unclear. The germline V and J ends were trimmed by 3 bases and 4 bases, with 11 bases remaining between them. CDR3 length: 14 amino acids. Germline V lookup: CDR1 SEHNR, CDR2 FQNEAQ (reference sequence). This CDR3 reads CASSFQTRPDTQYF. CDR3 sequence (DNA): TGTGCCAGCAGCTTCCAAACCCGCCCAGATACGCAGTATTTT.

The rearrangement joins TRBV18 to TRBJ2-7, with D maybe TRBD2 (7 bases). This CDR3 comprises 15 residues. Germline V gene sequence: CDR1 KGHSH, CDR2 LQKENI. Trimming cost V 2 bases and J 5 bases, with 16 bases left between them. CDR3 sequence reads: CASSPRRGGSNEQYF. The CDR3 nucleotides are TGTGCCAGCTCACCAAGAAGGGGGGGATCCAACGAGCAGTACTTC. The full variable domain, in which reference TRBV18 and TRBJ2-7 provide the parts outside the CDR3, is NAGVMQNPRHLVRRRGQEARLRCSPMKGHSHVYWYRQLPEEGLKFMVYLQKENIIDESGMPKERFSAEFPKEGPSILRIQQVVRGDSAAYFCASSPRRGGSNEQYFGPGTRLTVT.

The CDR3 loop reads CASPRTGTDYGYTF. CDR3 DNA: TGCGCCAGCCCAAGGACAGGGACGGACTATGGCTACACCTTC. The rearrangement links TRBV10-1 to TRBJ1-2, with 8 positions matching TRBD1. Germline loops: CDR1 WNHNN, CDR2 SYGVQD (reference sequence). V trimming: 8 bases; J trimming: 3 bases; junction bases outside the gene matches: 8. The CDR3 runs to 14 residues.

V gene TRBV5-4 combines with J gene TRBJ1-4; 7 positions agree with TRBD1. The V gene's germline CDR1 is SGHNT and CDR2 YYREEE (reference sequence). V shed 4 bases and J 0 bases; nucleotides not matched to a gene: 12. CDR3 size: 18 residues. CDR3: CASSGGTVDDPTNEKLFF. The DNA of the CDR3 is TGTGCCAGCAGCGGGGGGACAGTTGACGACCCAACTAATGAAAAACTGTTTTTT.

V usage is TRBV9 and J usage is TRBJ2-1, with a tentative D call TRBD2 (5 bases). The length of the CDR3 is 15 residues. V was trimmed by 0 bases and J by 3 bases, leaving 10 bases between them. The germline CDR1 and CDR2 sequences are SGDLS and YYNGEE. The CDR3 protein is CASSVEGVGYNEQFF. The CDR3 nucleotides are TGTGCCAGCAGCGTAGAGGGAGTAGGCTACAATGAGCAGTTCTTC.

This chain joins TRBV10-2 and TRBJ2-1; D is perhaps TRBD2 (6 bases). The CDR3 extends over 15 amino acids. Per the germline V gene, CDR1 is WSHSY and CDR2 is SAAADI. V was pared by 7 bases and J by 4 bases, with 17 bases between. The CDR3 spells CASKDSQDYYNEQFF. CDR3 DNA: TGCGCCAGCAAGGACTCCCAGGACTATTACAATGAGCAGTTCTTC.

V usage is TRBV2 and J usage is TRBJ1-6, with TRBD1 as a possible D gene (5 bases). Trimming removed 2 bases at V and 0 bases at J, with 8 bases between. CDR1 is SNHLY and CDR2 is FYNNEI in the germline V gene. There are 16 residues in the CDR3. The CDR3 is CASSERQSSYNSPLHF. CDR3 in DNA: TGTGCCAGCAGTGAAAGACAGAGCTCCTATAATTCACCCCTCCACTTT.

This chain connects TRBV7-2 to TRBJ2-5; 9 bases match TRBD2. Trimming removed 2 bases from V and 4 bases from J; junction bases left unmatched: 2. CDR1 is SGHTA, CDR2 FQGNSA, per germline. The CDR3 runs to 14 residues. The CDR3 protein is CASSLMGLAETQYF. For the CDR3, the DNA is TGTGCCAGCAGCTTAATGGGACTAGCAGAGACCCAGTACTTC.

This chain joins TRBV10-3 and TRBJ2-7; TRBD1 aligns across 7 bases. CDR1 and CDR2 from the germline V gene are ENHRY and SYGVKD. The CDR3 sequence is 14 residues long. The V gene end was trimmed by 6 bases and the J gene end by 6 bases; junction bases not matched to a gene: 11. The CDR3 DNA is TGTGCCATCAGGAAGACAGGGCCTGCTAGCGAGCAGTACTTC. As protein: CAIRKTGPASEQYF.

The chain joins TRBV11-2 to TRBJ1-5; D is unclear. This CDR3 has 13 residues. V lost 5 bases to trimming and J lost 0 bases, with 5 bases between them. Germline CDR1 is SGHAT and CDR2 is FQNNGV. In nucleotides, the CDR3 is TGTGCCAGCAGCCAGTCTAGCAATCAGCCCCAGCATTTT. It yields the protein CASSQSSNQPQHF.

This clone was picked up a small number of times. The rearrangement links TRBV7-2 to TRBJ1-5, with D hard to call. The germline gives CDR1 SGHTA, CDR2 FQGNSA. V dropped 0 bases and J dropped 7 bases, with 7 bases sitting between them. There are 13 residues in the CDR3. The CDR3 DNA sequence: TGTGCCAGCAGCTTAGCAATAGGGCAGCCCCAGCATTTT. This translates into CASSLAIGQPQHF. Based on the CDR3 plus reference TRBV7-2 and TRBJ1-5, the full variable domain is GAGVSQSPSNKVTEKGKDVELRCDPISGHTALYWYRQSLGQGLEFLIYFQGNSAPDKSGLPSDRFSAERTGGSVSTLTIQRTQQEDSAVYLCASSLAIGQPQHFGDGTRLSIL.

J is TRBJ2-2 and V is TRBV5-1, with no clear D. The V end was cut by 2 bases, the J end by 0 bases, with 8 bases between. CDR3 length: 15 amino acids. CDR1 is SGHRS, CDR2 YFSETQ, per germline. DNA of the CDR3: TGCGCCAGCAGCTTTGCGGATACGAACACCGGGGAGCTGTTTTTT. Translating it yields CASSFADTNTGELFF.

The chain carries TRBV4-1 and TRBJ2-3, with D possibly being TRBD2 (5 bases). The CDR3 contains 16 residues. Germline V CDR1 and CDR2: MGHRA, YSYEKL. The V gene lost 0 bases and the J gene lost 1 base, with 11 bases spanning the gap. CDR3 coding DNA: TGCGCCAGCAGCCAAGAGCGCAGCGGACGCACAGATACGCAGTATTTT. It codes for CASSQERSGRTDTQYF.